The entry that follows covers one T cell receptor (beta chain) sequence. Its antigen is still unknown. The V end lost 7 bases, the J end lost 8 bases, and 18 bases lay between the germline ends. This CDR3 contains 14 residues. In germline, CDR1 is WNHNN, CDR2 SYGVQD (reference sequence). This sample is part of a study of T cell responses to AZD1222 COVID-19 vaccine. Study-level points and caveats: When two AZD1222 doses had been given, Spike-specific TCR breadth and depth rose.

The protocol was immunoSEQ multiplex PCR, while the TCRdb copy is restricted to in-frame clones and leaves out a portion. The repertoire includes approximately 150,000 clones, 80% to 95% of them detected once, and 3.2% sits in the top ten. V and J are TRBV10-1 and TRBJ2-1; D uncertain. Material: peripheral blood, obtained 28 days after the second AZD1222 dose. The clonotype originates from an adult who received the AZD1222 COVID-19 vaccine. CDR3 loop: CASKARVSDDEQFF. CDR3 in DNA: TGCGCCAGCAAGGCTCGGGTATCGGATGATGAGCAGTTCTTC.